The clone carrying this TCR beta chain was found many times. The antigen remains undetermined. The record originates from a study of regulatory T cells in long-lasting Graves disease. General study points: Patients with persistent Graves' had lower TCR diversity than newly diagnosed patients. Thyroid tissue was not sampled; only peripheral blood was.

Trimming shortened V by 1 base and J by 0 bases, and 5 bases separated the two germline ends. The CDR3 runs 14 residues. Germline loops: CDR1 SNHLY, CDR2 FYNNEI. Building the TCR beta libraries relied on iRepertoire HTBI primers, and CDR3 regions underwent Arm-PCR. TCRdb re-derived calls from the multiplex PCR reads in MiXCR, one entry per CDR3 protein. This table has 550,000 to 650,000 distinct CDR3 sequences, roughly a sixth appearing once. Time point reported: newly diagnosed GD, antithyroid drugs for less than 3 months. The authors made the TCR library using RNA they extracted from PBMCs. These same records also appear under a second study, on T cells in Graves' hyperthyroidism and ophthalmopathy. As that study records: Patients between 18 and 65 years old had hyperthyroidism, newly diagnosed and lasting under 2 months. First-round RT-PCR targeting the TCR CDR3 was performed with the HTBI primer set.

The source material was peripheral blood mononuclear cells (PBMCs), sampled at new diagnosis, from a patient treated with antithyroid drugs. The receptor's source is a man aged 18 to 30 with Graves disease. The chain is built from TRBV2 and TRBJ2-3; D gene uncertain. CDR3 loop: CASSEGRSTDTQYF. The DNA of the CDR3 is TGTGCCAGCAGTGAAGGCAGGAGCACAGATACGCAGTATTTT.